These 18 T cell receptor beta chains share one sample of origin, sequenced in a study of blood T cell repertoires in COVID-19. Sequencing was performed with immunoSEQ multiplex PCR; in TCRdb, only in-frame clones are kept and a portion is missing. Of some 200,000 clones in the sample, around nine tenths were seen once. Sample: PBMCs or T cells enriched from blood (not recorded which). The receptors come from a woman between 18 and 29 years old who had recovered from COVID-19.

CDR3 nucleotide sequence: TGTGCCACCACACGAGGAGTCCCCTACGAGCAGTACTTC. Encoded protein: CATTRGVPYEQYF. This chain joins TRBV6-5 and TRBJ2-7; no clear D. Germline CDR1 and CDR2: MNHEY and SVGAGI. With 10 bases removed from V and 2 bases from J, the gap between germline ends came to 15 bases. The CDR3 loop spans 13 amino acids.

The DNA of the CDR3 is TGTGCCAGCAGCTCCACCGGGGACAAGAATAATGAAAAACTGTTTTTT. Its protein is CASSSTGDKNNEKLFF. V is TRBV7-9 and J is TRBJ1-4; D possibly corresponds to TRBD1 (6 bases). The CDR3 has 16 residues. V lost 4 bases and J 4 bases, leaving 16 bases between the germline ends. Germline V CDR1 and CDR2: SEHNR, FQNEAQ (reference sequence).

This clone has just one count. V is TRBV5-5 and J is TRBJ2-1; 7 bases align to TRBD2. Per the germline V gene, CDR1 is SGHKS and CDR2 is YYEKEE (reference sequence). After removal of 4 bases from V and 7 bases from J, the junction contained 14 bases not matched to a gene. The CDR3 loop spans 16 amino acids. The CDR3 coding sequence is TGTGCCAGCAGCCTTCCTAGCGGTCGAACGATAAATGAGCAGTTCTTC. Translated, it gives CASSLPSGRTINEQFF.

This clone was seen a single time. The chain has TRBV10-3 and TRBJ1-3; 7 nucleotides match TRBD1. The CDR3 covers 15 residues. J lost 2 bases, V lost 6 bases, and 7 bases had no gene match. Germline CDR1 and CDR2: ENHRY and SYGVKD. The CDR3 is CAIRDRDLTGNTIYF. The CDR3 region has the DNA TGTGCCATCAGAGACAGGGATTTGACTGGAAACACCATATATTTT.

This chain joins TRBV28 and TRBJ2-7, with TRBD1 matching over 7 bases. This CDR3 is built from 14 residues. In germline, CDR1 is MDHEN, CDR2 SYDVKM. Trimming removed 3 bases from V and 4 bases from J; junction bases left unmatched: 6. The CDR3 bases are TGTGCCAGCAGTTTGGTGGGACAGAGGTACGAGCAGTACTTC. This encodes CASSLVGQRYEQYF.

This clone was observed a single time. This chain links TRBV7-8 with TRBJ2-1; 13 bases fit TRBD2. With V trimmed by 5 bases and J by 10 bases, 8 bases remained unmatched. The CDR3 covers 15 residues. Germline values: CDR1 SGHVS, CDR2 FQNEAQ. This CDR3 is CASSTTSGRAREQFF. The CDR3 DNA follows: TGTGCCAGCAGCACAACTAGCGGGAGGGCCAGAGAGCAGTTCTTC.

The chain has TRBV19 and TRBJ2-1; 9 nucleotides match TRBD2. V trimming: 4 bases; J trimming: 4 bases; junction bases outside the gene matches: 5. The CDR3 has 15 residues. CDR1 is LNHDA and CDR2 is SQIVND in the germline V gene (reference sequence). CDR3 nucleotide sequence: TGTGCCAGTAGTAGCCTAGCGGGACCATACAATGAGCAGTTCTTC. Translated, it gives CASSSLAGPYNEQFF. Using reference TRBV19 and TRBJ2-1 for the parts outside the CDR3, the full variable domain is DGGITQSPKYLFRKEGQNVTLSCEQNLNHDAMYWYRQDPGQGLRLIYYSQIVNDFQKGDIAEGYSVSREKKESFPLTVTSAQKNPTAFYLCASSSLAGPYNEQFFGPGTRLTVL.

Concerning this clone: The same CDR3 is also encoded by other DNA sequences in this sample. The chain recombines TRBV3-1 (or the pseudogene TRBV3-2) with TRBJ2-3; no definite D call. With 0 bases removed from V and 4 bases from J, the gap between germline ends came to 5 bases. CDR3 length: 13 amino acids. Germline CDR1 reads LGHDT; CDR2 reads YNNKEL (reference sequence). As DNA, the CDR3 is TGTGCCAGCAGCCAAGATGCGGCAGATACGCAGTATTTT. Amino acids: CASSQDAADTQYF.

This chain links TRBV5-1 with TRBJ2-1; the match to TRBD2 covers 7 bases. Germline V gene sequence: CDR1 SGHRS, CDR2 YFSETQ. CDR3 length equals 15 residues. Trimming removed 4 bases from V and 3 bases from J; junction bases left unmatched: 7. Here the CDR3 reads CASSPTGGLYNEQFF. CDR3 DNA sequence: TGCGCCAGCAGCCCCACGGGGGGACTCTACAATGAGCAGTTCTTC. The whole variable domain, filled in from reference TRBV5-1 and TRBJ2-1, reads KAGVTQTPRYLIKTRGQQVTLSCSPISGHRSVSWYQQTPGQGLQFLFEYFSETQRNKGNFPGRFSGRQFSNSRSEMNVSTLELGDSALYLCASSPTGGLYNEQFFGPGTRLTVL.

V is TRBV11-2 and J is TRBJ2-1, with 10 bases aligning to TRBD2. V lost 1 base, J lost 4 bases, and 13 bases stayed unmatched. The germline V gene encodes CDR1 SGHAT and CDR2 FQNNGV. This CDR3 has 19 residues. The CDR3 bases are TGTGCCAGCAGCTTAGTTGTAGCGGGGGGCCGAGGGGTGTACAATGAGCAGTTCTTC. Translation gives CASSLVVAGGRGVYNEQFF.

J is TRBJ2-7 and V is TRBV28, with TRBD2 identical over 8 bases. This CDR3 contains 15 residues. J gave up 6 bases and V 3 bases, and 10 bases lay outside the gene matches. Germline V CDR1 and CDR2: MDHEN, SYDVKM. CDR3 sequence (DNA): TGTGCCAGCAGTTTCCCCACGGGACTAGTCACCGAGCAGTACTTC. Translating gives CASSFPTGLVTEQYF. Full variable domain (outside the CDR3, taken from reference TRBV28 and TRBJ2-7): DVKVTQSSRYLVKRTGEKVFLECVQDMDHENMFWYRQDPGLGLRLIYFSYDVKMKEKGDIPEGYSVSREKKERFSLILESASTNQTSMYLCASSFPTGLVTEQYFGPGTRLTVT.

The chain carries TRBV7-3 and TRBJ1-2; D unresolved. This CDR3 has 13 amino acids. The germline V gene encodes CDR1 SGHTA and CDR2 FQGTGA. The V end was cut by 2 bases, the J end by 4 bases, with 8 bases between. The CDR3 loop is CASSLEPSYGYTF. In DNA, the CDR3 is TGTGCCAGCAGCTTAGAACCCAGCTATGGCTACACCTTC.

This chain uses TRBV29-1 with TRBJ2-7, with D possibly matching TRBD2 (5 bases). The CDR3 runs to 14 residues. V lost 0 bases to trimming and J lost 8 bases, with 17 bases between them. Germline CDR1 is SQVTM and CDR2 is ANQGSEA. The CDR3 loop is CSVEDYEGTRKQYF. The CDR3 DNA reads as TGCAGCGTTGAAGATTACGAGGGAACGAGGAAGCAGTACTTC.

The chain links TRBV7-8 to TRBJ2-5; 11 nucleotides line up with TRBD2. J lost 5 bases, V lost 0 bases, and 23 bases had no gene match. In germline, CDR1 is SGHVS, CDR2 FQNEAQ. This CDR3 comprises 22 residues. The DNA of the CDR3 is TGTGCCAGCAGCTTAGCGGGCTCGGGACAAGCACTACTAGCGGGAGAATGGGAGACCCAGTACTTC. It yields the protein CASSLAGSGQALLAGEWETQYF.

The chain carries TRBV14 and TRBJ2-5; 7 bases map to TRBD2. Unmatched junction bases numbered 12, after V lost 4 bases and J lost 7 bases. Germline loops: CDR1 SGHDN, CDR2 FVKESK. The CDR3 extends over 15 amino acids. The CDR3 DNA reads TGTGCCAGCAGCCGGCAGCGGGGCATCGCGAGGACCCAGTACTTC. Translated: CASSRQRGIARTQYF. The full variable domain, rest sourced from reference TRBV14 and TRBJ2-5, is EAGVTQFPSHSVIEKGQTVTLRCDPISGHDNLYWYRRVMGKEIKFLLHFVKESKQDESGMPNNRFLAERTGGTYSTLKVQPAELEDSGVYFCASSRQRGIARTQYFGPGTRLLVL.

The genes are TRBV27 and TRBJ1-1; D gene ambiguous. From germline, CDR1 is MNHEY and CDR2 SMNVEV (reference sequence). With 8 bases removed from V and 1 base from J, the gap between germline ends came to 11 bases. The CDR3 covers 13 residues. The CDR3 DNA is TGTGCCAGCTTAAAGACGGGGAACACTGAAGCTTTCTTT. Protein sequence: CASLKTGNTEAFF.

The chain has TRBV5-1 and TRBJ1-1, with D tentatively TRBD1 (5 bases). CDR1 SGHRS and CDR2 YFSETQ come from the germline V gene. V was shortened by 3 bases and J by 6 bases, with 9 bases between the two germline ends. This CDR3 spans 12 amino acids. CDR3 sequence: CASSWGGAEAFF. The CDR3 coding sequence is TGCGCCAGCAGCTGGGGGGGTGCTGAAGCTTTCTTT.

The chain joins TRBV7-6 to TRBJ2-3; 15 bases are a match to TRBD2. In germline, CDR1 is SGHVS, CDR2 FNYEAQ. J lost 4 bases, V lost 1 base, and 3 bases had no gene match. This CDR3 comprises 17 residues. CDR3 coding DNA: TGTGCCAGCAGCTTAGGGGGACTAGCGGGGGGCCCAGATACGCAGTATTTT. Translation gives CASSLGGLAGGPDTQYF.